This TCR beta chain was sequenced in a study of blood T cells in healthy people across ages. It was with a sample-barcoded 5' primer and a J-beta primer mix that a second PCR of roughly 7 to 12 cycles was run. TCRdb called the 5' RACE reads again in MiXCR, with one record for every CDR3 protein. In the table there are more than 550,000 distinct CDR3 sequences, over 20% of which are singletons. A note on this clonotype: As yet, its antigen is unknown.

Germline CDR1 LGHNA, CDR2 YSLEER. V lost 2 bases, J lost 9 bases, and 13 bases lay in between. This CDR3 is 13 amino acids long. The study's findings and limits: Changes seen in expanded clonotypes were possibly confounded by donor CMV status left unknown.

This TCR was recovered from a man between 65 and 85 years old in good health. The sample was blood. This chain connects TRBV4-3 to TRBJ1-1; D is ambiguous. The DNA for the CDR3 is TGCGCCAGCAGCCAACCTGAGGAGGGTAAAGCTTTCTTT. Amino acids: CASSQPEEGKAFF.